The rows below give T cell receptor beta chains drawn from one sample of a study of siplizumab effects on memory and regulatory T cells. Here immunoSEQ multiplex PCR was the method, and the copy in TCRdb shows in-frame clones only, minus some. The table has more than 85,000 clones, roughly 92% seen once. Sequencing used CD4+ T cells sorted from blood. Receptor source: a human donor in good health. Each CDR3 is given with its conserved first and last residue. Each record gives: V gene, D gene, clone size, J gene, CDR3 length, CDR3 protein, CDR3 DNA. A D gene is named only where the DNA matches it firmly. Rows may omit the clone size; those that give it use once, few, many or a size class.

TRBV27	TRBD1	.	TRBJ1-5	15	CASSPTGQGRQPQHF	TGTGCCAGCAGCCCTACGGGACAGGGGAGGCAGCCCCAGCATTTT
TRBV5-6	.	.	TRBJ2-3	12	CASSLAADTQYF	TGTGCCAGCAGCTTGGCAGCAGATACGCAGTATTTT
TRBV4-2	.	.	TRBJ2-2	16	CASSQEELVFPGELFF	TGTGCCAGCAGCCAAGAAGAACTAGTTTTCCCCGGGGAGCTGTTTTTT
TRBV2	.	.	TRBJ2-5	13	CASSVNRGETQYF	TGTGCCAGCAGCGTAAACCGTGGGGAGACCCAGTACTTC
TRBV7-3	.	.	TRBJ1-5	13	CASSSGPYQPQHF	TGTGCCAGCAGCTCCGGGCCGTATCAGCCCCAGCATTTT
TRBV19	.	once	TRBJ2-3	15	CASSARDRETDTQYF	TGTGCCAGTAGTGCTCGTGACAGAGAGACAGATACGCAGTATTTT
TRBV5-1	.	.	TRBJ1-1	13	CASSTGSTSEAFF	TGCGCCAGCAGCACCGGGTCGACGTCTGAAGCTTTCTTT
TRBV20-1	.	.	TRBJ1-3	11	CSAGTGNTIYF	TGCAGTGCTGGAACTGGAAACACCATATATTTT
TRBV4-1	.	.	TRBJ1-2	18	CASSQDPVGPSINYGYTF	TGCGCCAGCAGCCAAGATCCCGTGGGACCGTCAATCAACTATGGCTACACTTTC
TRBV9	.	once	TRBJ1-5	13	CASSVRTNQPQHF	TGTGCCAGCAGCGTACGGACCAATCAGCCCCAGCATTTT
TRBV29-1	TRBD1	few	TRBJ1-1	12	CSSGQGDTEAFF	TGCAGCTCAGGACAGGGGGACACTGAAGCTTTCTTT
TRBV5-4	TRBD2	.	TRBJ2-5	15	CASSLTSGNFGAQYF	TGTGCCAGCAGCTTGACCAGCGGGAACTTCGGGGCCCAGTACTTC
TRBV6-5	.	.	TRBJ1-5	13	CASSPEGYQPQHF	TGTGCCAGCAGTCCTGAGGGCTATCAGCCCCAGCATTTT
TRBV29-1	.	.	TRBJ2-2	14	CSVQGPPNTGELFF	TGCAGCGTCCAGGGGCCACCGAACACCGGGGAGCTGTTTTTT
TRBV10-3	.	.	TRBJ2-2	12	CAIRNGAGELFF	TGTGCCATCAGAAACGGGGCCGGGGAGCTGTTTTTT
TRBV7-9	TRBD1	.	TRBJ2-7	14	CASSPGQGNYEQYF	TGTGCCAGCAGTCCGGGACAGGGGAACTACGAGCAGTACTTC
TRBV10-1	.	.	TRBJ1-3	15	CASSEQSIAGNTIYF	TGCGCCAGCAGTGAGCAATCCATCGCAGGAAACACCATATATTTT
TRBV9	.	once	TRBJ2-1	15	CASSVTGQGYNEQFF	TGTGCCAGCAGCGTAACGGGACAAGGGTACAATGAGCAGTTCTTC
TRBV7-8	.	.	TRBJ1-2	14	CASSSTPGSHGYTF	TGTGCCAGCAGCTCGACCCCAGGGAGCCATGGCTACACCTTC
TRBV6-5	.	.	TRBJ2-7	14	CASSPRPKPHEQYF	TGTGCCAGCAGTCCCCGGCCGAAGCCCCACGAGCAGTACTTC
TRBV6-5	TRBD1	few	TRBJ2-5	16	CASSYGSGTGQETQYF	TGTGCCAGCAGTTACGGATCCGGGACAGGGCAAGAGACCCAGTACTTC
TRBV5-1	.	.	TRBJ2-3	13	CASSWDLTDTQYF	TGCGCCAGCAGCTGGGACTTGACAGATACGCAGTATTTT
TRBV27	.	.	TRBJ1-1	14	CASSGLFFNTEAFF	TGTGCCAGCAGTGGTTTGTTTTTCAACACTGAAGCTTTCTTT
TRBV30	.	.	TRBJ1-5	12	CAWGAGNPPQHF	TGTGCCTGGGGGGCAGGCAACCCGCCCCAGCATTTT
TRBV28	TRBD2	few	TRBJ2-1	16	CASSLYFGREGNEQFF	TGTGCCAGCAGTTTATATTTCGGGCGGGAGGGTAATGAGCAGTTCTTC
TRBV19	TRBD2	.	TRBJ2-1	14	CASSTPGLATEQFF	TGTGCCAGTAGTACTCCGGGACTAGCCACTGAGCAGTTCTTC
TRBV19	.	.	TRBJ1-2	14	CASSIGGRSYGYTF	TGTGCCAGTAGTATTGGGGGGCGCAGCTATGGCTACACCTTC
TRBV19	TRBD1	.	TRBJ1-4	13	CATKDRQNEKLFF	TGTGCCACCAAGGACAGGCAGAATGAAAAACTGTTTTTT
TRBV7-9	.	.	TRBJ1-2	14	CASSLGSYNYGYTF	TGTGCCAGCAGTCTCGGGTCCTATAACTATGGCTACACCTTC
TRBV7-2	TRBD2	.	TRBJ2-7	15	CASSFLAGSSYEQYF	TGTGCCAGCAGCTTTCTAGCGGGGAGCTCCTACGAGCAGTACTTC
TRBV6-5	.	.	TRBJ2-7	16	CASSYSIGGSSYEQYF	TGTGCCAGCAGTTACTCGATTGGGGGTAGCTCCTACGAGCAGTACTTC
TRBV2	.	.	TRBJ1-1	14	CASNEQGARTEAFF	TGTGCCAGCAACGAACAAGGGGCGCGTACTGAAGCTTTCTTT
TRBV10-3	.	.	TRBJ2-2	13	CAISDRVTGELFF	TGTGCCATCAGTGACAGGGTAACCGGGGAGCTGTTTTTT
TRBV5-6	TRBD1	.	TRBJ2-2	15	CASSTTGLVTGELFF	TGTGCCAGCAGCACGACAGGGTTGGTGACCGGGGAGCTGTTTTTT
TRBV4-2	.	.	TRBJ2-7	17	CASSQEGPGPPDYEQYF	TGTGCCAGCAGCCAAGAAGGTCCGGGACCGCCTGACTACGAGCAGTACTTC
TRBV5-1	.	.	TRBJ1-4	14	CASSLRASNEKLFF	TGCGCCAGCAGCTTGAGGGCCTCTAATGAAAAACTGTTTTTT
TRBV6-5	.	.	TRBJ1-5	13	CASRRGPNQPQHF	TGTGCCAGCAGAAGGGGACCCAATCAGCCCCAGCATTTT
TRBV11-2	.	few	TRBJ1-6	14	CASSLESRNSPLHF	TGTGCCAGCAGCTTAGAGTCCCGGAATTCACCCCTCCACTTT
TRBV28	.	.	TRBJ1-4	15	CASSLPGQGYEKLFF	TGTGCCAGCAGTTTGCCAGGGCAGGGGTATGAAAAACTGTTTTTT
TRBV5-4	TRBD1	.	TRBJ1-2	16	CASSRTGGEGGSGYTF	TGTGCCAGCAGCAGGACAGGGGGCGAGGGAGGCTCTGGCTACACCTTC
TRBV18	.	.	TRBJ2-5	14	CASSPGGLQETQYF	TGTGCCAGCTCACCGGGGGGGCTCCAAGAGACCCAGTACTTC
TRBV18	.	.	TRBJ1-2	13	CASSPRELYGYTF	TGTGCCAGCTCACCCCGAGAACTATATGGCTACACCTTC
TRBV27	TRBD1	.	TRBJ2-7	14	CASSLGDRLGEQYF	TGTGCCAGCAGCCTGGGGGACAGGTTGGGGGAGCAGTACTTC
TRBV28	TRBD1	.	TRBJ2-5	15	CASSLPGGSVETQYF	TGTGCCAGCAGTTTACCAGGGGGCTCGGTGGAGACCCAGTACTTC
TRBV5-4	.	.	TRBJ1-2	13	CASSSGTVYGYTF	TGTGCCAGCAGCTCAGGGACGGTCTATGGCTACACCTTC
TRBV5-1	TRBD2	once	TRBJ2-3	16	CASSSRLAGGIDTQYF	TGCGCCAGCAGCTCGCGACTAGCGGGGGGGATAGATACGCAGTATTTT
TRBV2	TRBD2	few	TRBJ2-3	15	CASSGRGELTDTQYF	TGTGCCAGCAGTGGCCGGGGGGAACTCACAGATACGCAGTATTTT
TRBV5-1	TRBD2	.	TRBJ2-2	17	CASSWGSSGRNTGELFF	TGCGCCAGCAGCTGGGGCTCTAGCGGTAGGAACACCGGGGAGCTGTTTTTT
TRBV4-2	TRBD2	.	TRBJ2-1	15	CASSQEVTSGNEQFF	TGTGCCAGCAGCCAAGAGGTAACTAGCGGTAATGAGCAGTTCTTC